This T cell receptor (beta chain) was recovered during a study of shared clonotypes between healthy human individuals. Overall study findings and caveats: Sequencing depth was predicted to influence how clonotypes are shared among donors.

Naive CD8 cells lacked CD45RO and underwent positive selection for CCR7, leaving out terminally differentiated effector memory CD45RA+ cells. Trimming took 1 base from V and 6 from J; bases not matched to a gene: 9. Looked up from germline, CDR1 is GTSNPN and CDR2 is SVGIG (reference sequence). The CDR3 consists of 14 residues. The data were produced by immunoSEQ multiplex PCR, yet TCRdb's version contains in-frame clones alone and is incomplete. This table has more than 550,000 clones, 92% appearing once. For this clone: Its antigen remains unknown.

V is TRBV30 and J is TRBJ2-7, with 7 bases that match TRBD2. Specimen: naive CD8+ T cells sorted from blood. The receptor's source is a man aged 25 to 40 in good health. DNA for the CDR3: TGTGCCTGGAGTGACGTGGACCCGGGAGGCGAGCAGTACTTC. It translates to CAWSDVDPGGEQYF.